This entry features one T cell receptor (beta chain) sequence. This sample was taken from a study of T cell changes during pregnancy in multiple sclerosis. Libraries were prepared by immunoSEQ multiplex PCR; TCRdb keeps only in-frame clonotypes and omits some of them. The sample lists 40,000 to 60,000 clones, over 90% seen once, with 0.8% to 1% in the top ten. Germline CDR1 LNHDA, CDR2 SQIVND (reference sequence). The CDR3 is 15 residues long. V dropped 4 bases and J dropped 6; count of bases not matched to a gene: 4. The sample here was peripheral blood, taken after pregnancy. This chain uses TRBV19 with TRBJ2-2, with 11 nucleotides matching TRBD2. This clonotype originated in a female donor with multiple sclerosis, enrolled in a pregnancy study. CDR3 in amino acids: CASSRLAGSPGELFF. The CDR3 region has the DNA TGTGCCAGTAGTAGACTAGCGGGGTCTCCCGGGGAGCTGTTTTTT.